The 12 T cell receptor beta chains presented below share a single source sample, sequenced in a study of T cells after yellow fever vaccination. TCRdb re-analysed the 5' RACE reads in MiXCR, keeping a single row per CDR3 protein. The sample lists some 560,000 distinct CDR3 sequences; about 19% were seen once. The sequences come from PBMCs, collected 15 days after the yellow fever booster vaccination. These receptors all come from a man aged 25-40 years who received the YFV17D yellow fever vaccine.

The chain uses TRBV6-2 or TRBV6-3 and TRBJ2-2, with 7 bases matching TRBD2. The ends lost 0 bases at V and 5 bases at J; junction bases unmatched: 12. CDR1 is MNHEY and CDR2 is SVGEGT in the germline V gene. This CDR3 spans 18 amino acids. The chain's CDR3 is CASSYSATRGRRTGELFF. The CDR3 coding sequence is TGTGCCAGCAGTTACTCTGCGACTCGCGGGAGACGAACCGGGGAGCTGTTTTTT.

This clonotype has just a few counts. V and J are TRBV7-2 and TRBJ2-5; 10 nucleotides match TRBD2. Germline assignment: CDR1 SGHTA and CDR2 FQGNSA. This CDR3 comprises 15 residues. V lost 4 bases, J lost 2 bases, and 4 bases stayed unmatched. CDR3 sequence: CASSWTSGWQETQYF. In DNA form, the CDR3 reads TGTGCCAGCAGCTGGACTAGCGGTTGGCAAGAGACCCAGTACTTC.

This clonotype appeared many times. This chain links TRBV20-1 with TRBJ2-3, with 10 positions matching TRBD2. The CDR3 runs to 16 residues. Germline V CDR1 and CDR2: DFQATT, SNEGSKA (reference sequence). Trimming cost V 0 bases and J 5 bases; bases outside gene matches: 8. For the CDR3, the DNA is TGCAGTGCTAGAGATAGCCTAGCGGGAGTGGGAGATACGCAGTATTTT. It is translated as CSARDSLAGVGDTQYF.

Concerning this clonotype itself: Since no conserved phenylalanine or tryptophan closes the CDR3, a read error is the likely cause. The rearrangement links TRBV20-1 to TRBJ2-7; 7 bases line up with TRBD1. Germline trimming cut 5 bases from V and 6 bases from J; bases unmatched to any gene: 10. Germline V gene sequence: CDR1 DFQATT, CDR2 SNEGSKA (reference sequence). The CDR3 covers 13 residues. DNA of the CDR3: TGCAGTGCTCCCACGGGGACAGTCGGCGAGCAGTACCTC. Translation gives CSAPTGTVGEQYL.

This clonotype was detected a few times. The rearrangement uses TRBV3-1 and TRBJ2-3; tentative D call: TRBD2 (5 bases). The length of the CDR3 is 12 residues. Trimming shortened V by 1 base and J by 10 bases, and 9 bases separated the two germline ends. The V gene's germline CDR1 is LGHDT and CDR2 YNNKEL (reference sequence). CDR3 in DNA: TGTGCCAGCAGCCAAGCTAGCTGGGCGCAGTATTTT. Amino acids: CASSQASWAQYF.

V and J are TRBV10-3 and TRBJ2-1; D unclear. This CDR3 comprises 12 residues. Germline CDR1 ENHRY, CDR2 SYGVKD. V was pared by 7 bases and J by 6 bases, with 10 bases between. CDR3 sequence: CAINPPGNEQFF. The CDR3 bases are TGTGCCATCAACCCTCCGGGCAATGAGCAGTTCTTC.

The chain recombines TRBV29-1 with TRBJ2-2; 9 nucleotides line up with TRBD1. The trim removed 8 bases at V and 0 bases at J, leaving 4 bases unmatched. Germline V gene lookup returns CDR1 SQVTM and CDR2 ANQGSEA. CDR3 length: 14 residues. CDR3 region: CSIGDRANTGELFF. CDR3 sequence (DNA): TGCAGCATTGGGGACAGGGCGAACACCGGGGAGCTGTTTTTT.

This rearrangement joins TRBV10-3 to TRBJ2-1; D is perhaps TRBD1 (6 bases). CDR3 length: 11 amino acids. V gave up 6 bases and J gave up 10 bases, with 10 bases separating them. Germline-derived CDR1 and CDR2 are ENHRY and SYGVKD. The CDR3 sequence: CAISEGEEQFF. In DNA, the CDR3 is TGTGCCATCAGCGAGGGGGAAGAGCAGTTCTTC.

CDR3 amino acids: CASSQEGFGETQYF. CDR3 sequence (DNA): TGTGCCAGCAGCCAAGAGGGGTTTGGGGAGACCCAGTACTTC. The rearrangement links TRBV3-1 to TRBJ2-5; D not resolved. Germline V CDR1 and CDR2: LGHDT, YNNKEL (reference sequence). Trimming pared 0 bases from V and 5 bases from J, leaving 10 bases between. This CDR3 is built from 14 residues.

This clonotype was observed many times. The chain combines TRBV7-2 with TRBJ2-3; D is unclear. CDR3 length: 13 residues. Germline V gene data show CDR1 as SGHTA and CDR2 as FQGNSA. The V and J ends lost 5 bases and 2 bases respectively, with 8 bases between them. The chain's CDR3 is CASSLGFTDTQYF. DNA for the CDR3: TGTGCCAGCAGCCTCGGGTTCACAGATACGCAGTATTTT.

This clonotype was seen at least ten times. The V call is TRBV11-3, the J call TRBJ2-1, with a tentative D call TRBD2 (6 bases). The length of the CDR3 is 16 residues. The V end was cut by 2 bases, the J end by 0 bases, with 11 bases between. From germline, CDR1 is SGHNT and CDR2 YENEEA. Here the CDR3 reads CASSLLAGSSYNEQFF. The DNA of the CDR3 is TGTGCCAGCAGCTTATTGGCGGGAAGCTCCTACAATGAGCAGTTCTTC.

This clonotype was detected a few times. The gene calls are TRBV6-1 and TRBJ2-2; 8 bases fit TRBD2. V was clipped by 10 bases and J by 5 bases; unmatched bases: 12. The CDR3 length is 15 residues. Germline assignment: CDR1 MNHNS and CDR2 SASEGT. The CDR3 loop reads CATNLAGRRTGELFF. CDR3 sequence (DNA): TGTGCCACCAATCTAGCGGGCCGGAGAACCGGGGAGCTGTTTTTT.